A single sample is the source of the 27 T cell receptor beta chains below, sequenced in a study of neurological immune-mediated disorders. A single record per CDR3 protein comes from TCRdb applying MiXCR to the 5' RACE reads. The sample holds around 70,000 distinct CDR3 sequences; about 5% are singletons and the top ten take about 2.2%. Sequencing was done on a sample of PBMCs. These receptors all stem from a woman aged 70-85 years with multiple sclerosis.

This clonotype has at least ten counts. The chain carries TRBV19 and TRBJ1-2; TRBD1 is a possible D gene (6 bases). The V end was cut by 7 bases, the J end by 2 bases, with 11 bases between. Germline V CDR1 and CDR2: LNHDA, SQIVND (reference sequence). This CDR3 has 13 amino acids. In DNA, the CDR3 is TGTGCCAGTAACCAGAGGGGGAACTATGGCTACACCTTC. Translation gives CASNQRGNYGYTF.

This clonotype was seen ten or more times. This chain uses TRBV30 with TRBJ2-1, with a weak D call TRBD1 (6 bases). Germline V gene sequence: CDR1 GTSNPN, CDR2 SVGIG (reference sequence). V was trimmed by 1 base and J by 3 bases, leaving 13 bases between them. There are 15 residues in the CDR3. CDR3 sequence: CAWSGGQSNYNEQFF. The DNA of the CDR3 is TGTGCCTGGAGTGGGGGGCAGAGTAACTACAATGAGCAGTTCTTC.

Ten or more counts support this clonotype. The chain links TRBV6-6 to TRBJ2-4; the D gene is possibly TRBD1 (7 bases). V was clipped by 10 bases and J by 7 bases, with 17 bases between them. Germline V lookup: CDR1 MNHNY, CDR2 SVGAGI (reference sequence). This CDR3 is built from 13 residues. The CDR3 DNA reads TGTGCCATCCGCGGGACAGAGAAGAACATTCAGTACTTC. Protein sequence: CAIRGTEKNIQYF.

Ten or more counts support this clonotype. The V gene is TRBV5-1, the J gene TRBJ1-2, with D uncertain. The V and J ends lost 4 bases and 6 bases respectively, with 16 bases between them. Germline CDR1 reads SGHRS; CDR2 reads YFSETQ. The CDR3 length is 14 residues. The DNA of the CDR3 is TGCGCCAGCAGCCCCGAGGGAGGAGGGCATGGCTACACCTTC. Translating gives CASSPEGGGHGYTF.

This clonotype was detected ten times or more. The J gene is TRBJ1-1, the V gene TRBV5-1; D is ambiguous. Looked up from germline, CDR1 is SGHRS and CDR2 is YFSETQ. With 6 bases removed from V and 1 base from J, the gap between germline ends came to 19 bases. This CDR3 spans 16 amino acids. The CDR3 nucleotides are TGCGCCAGCACAAACGTAGGCGTCGGTGAGAACACTGAAGCTTTCTTT. Amino acid sequence: CASTNVGVGENTEAFF.

A few counts support this clonotype. The chain links TRBV11-2 to TRBJ2-1; 9 nucleotides line up with TRBD2. This CDR3 is built from 16 residues. J lost 5 bases, V lost 1 base, and 6 bases had no gene match. Germline CDR1 is SGHAT and CDR2 is FQNNGV. CDR3 sequence: CASSLVAGGPNNEQFF. CDR3 DNA sequence: TGTGCCAGCAGCTTAGTTGCGGGAGGGCCAAACAATGAGCAGTTCTTC.

This clonotype was seen ten or more times. V usage is TRBV6-5 and J usage is TRBJ2-3, with D perhaps matching TRBD2 (5 bases). V lost 2 bases and J lost 7, with 13 bases in between. Germline CDR1 is MNHEY and CDR2 is SVGAGI. The CDR3 has 14 amino acids. The CDR3 DNA reads as TGTGCCAGCAGTTACGAACCGGCGGGTAATACGCAGTATTTT. It encodes CASSYEPAGNTQYF.

This CDR3 reads CASDRPYEQYF. The CDR3 coding sequence is TGTGCCAGTGACAGGCCCTACGAGCAGTACTTC. This chain connects TRBV28 to TRBJ2-7; TRBD1 is a possible D gene (6 bases). The CDR3 is 11 residues long. Trimming took 9 bases from V and 2 from J, leaving 8 bases between them. Germline CDR1 MDHEN, CDR2 SYDVKM.

At least ten counts were recorded for this clonotype. The J gene is TRBJ1-5, the V gene TRBV5-1; tentatively, D is TRBD1 (5 bases). The V end was cut by 0 bases, the J end by 5 bases, with 9 bases between. Per the germline V gene, CDR1 is SGHRS and CDR2 is YFSETQ. This CDR3 contains 14 residues. The CDR3 sequence is CASSLDRMDQPQHF. As DNA, the CDR3 is TGCGCCAGCAGCTTGGACAGGATGGATCAGCCCCAGCATTTT.

This chain uses TRBV6-1 with TRBJ2-6, with D maybe TRBD1 (5 bases). CDR1 is MNHNS and CDR2 is SASEGT in the germline V gene. V was clipped by 0 bases and J by 4 bases, with 19 bases between them. The CDR3 has 19 amino acids. The CDR3 DNA sequence: TGTGCCAGCAGTGAAGCAAGGCAGGCCTTTAAGGGGGGGGCCAACGTCCTGACTTTC. This gives the protein CASSEARQAFKGGANVLTF.

This clonotype occurred many times. The V call is TRBV10-3, the J call TRBJ2-3, with 14 nucleotides matching TRBD2. The germline V gene encodes CDR1 ENHRY and CDR2 SYGVKD. With 5 bases clipped from V and 5 bases from J, the junction kept 6 bases outside the gene matches. This CDR3 has 16 amino acids. DNA for the CDR3: TGTGCCATCAGTCCTGGGACTAGCGGGAGAGGAGATACGCAGTATTTT. It encodes CAISPGTSGRGDTQYF.

There are many counts of this clonotype. This sequence joins TRBV20-1 and TRBJ2-3; 8 bases line up with TRBD2. Germline V gives CDR1 DFQATT, CDR2 SNEGSKA (reference sequence). The ends lost 0 bases at V and 0 bases at J; junction bases unmatched: 5. The CDR3 runs 16 residues. This CDR3 is CSARDEASGSTDTQYF. CDR3 nucleotides: TGCAGTGCTAGAGATGAGGCTAGCGGGAGCACAGATACGCAGTATTTT.

This clonotype was detected ten times or more. The chain uses TRBV5-1 and TRBJ2-5; TRBD2 aligns across 10 bases. V trimming: 0 bases; J trimming: 4 bases; junction bases outside the gene matches: 9. The germline CDR1 and CDR2 sequences are SGHRS and YFSETQ. The CDR3 covers 17 residues. The CDR3 sequence: CASSLALQTSGIETQYF. CDR3 bases: TGCGCCAGCAGCTTGGCCCTTCAAACTAGCGGGATAGAGACCCAGTACTTC.

This clonotype was observed many times. V and J are TRBV6-5 and TRBJ1-6, with D perhaps matching TRBD1 (6 bases). CDR1 is MNHEY and CDR2 is SVGAGI in the germline V gene. V was cut by 0 bases and J by 7 bases, with 22 bases left in between. The CDR3 consists of 19 residues. As DNA, the CDR3 is TGTGCCAGCAGTTACTCGAATCGTTTGCGGCAGGGGTCGAATTCACCCCTCCACTTT. This codes for CASSYSNRLRQGSNSPLHF.

This clonotype was seen only a few times. The chain carries TRBV7-2 and TRBJ2-1; no firm D call. CDR3 length: 16 amino acids. V lost 0 bases and J lost 0, with 9 bases in between. Germline loops: CDR1 SGHTA, CDR2 FQGNSA. Written as DNA, the CDR3 is TGTGCCAGCAGCTTAGCGTTGCCCAGCTCCTACAATGAGCAGTTCTTC. Translated, it gives CASSLALPSSYNEQFF.

This clonotype was recorded many times. The V gene is TRBV10-3, the J gene TRBJ2-7; tentatively, D is TRBD2 (5 bases). The CDR3 has 15 amino acids. Germline V gene data show CDR1 as ENHRY and CDR2 as SYGVKD. The V end lost 3 bases, the J end lost 2 bases, and 14 bases lay between the germline ends. CDR3 amino acids: CAISEQPEGAYEQYF. CDR3 DNA sequence: TGTGCCATCAGTGAACAACCAGAGGGAGCCTACGAGCAGTACTTC.

The V call is TRBV6-2 or TRBV6-3, the J call TRBJ1-6, with D perhaps matching TRBD1 (5 bases). V lost 5 bases and J 5 bases, leaving 10 bases between the germline ends. Germline values: CDR1 MNHEY, CDR2 SVGEGT. The CDR3 runs 14 residues. The CDR3 loop reads CASSTSGHNSPLHF. The CDR3 DNA reads TGTGCCAGCAGTACTTCAGGGCATAATTCACCCCTCCACTTT.

There are many counts of this clonotype. The CDR3 bases are TGCGCCAGCAGTCGAATAGCGGGAGGGGTTGGCAATGAGCAGTTCTTC. Its translation: CASSRIAGGVGNEQFF. The chain combines TRBV5-1 with TRBJ2-1; 11 bases fit TRBD2. From germline, CDR1 is SGHRS and CDR2 YFSETQ. The V gene end was trimmed by 5 bases and the J gene end by 6 bases; junction bases not matched to a gene: 10. The CDR3 has 16 residues.

In this sample, this clonotype turned up many times. The chain uses TRBV28 and TRBJ1-1; tentative D call: TRBD1 (5 bases). CDR3 size: 15 residues. V shed 5 bases and J shed 1 base, with 14 bases lying between them. Germline-derived CDR1 and CDR2 are MDHEN and SYDVKM. The CDR3 is CASSLGEGRNTEAFF. The CDR3 DNA follows: TGTGCCAGCAGTCTGGGGGAGGGGAGGAACACTGAAGCTTTCTTT.

This clonotype was recorded many times. V is TRBV5-6 and J is TRBJ1-2, with D maybe TRBD1 (5 bases). The V and J ends lost 4 bases and 3 bases respectively, with 10 bases between them. CDR3 size: 13 residues. Germline assignment: CDR1 SGHDT and CDR2 YYEEEE. CDR3 residues: CASSQGWYYGYTF. The CDR3 DNA reads TGTGCCAGCAGCCAGGGTTGGTACTATGGCTACACCTTC. Together with reference TRBV5-6 and TRBJ1-2, the CDR3 gives the full variable domain: DAGVTQSPTHLIKTRGQQVTLRCSPKSGHDTVSWYQQALGQGPQFIFQYYEEEERQRGNFPDRFSGHQFPNYSSELNVNALLLGDSALYLCASSQGWYYGYTFGSGTRLTVV.

Many counts were recorded for this clonotype. This sequence joins TRBV5-1 and TRBJ1-2, with unresolved D. The CDR3 contains 14 residues. V was clipped by 4 bases and J by 6 bases, with 16 bases between them. Germline V gives CDR1 SGHRS, CDR2 YFSETQ. CDR3 protein: CASSLRAASDGYTF. CDR3 coding DNA: TGCGCCAGCAGCCTGAGAGCCGCCTCTGATGGCTACACCTTC. Supplemented by reference TRBV5-1 and TRBJ1-2, the full variable domain reads KAGVTQTPRYLIKTRGQQVTLSCSPISGHRSVSWYQQTPGQGLQFLFEYFSETQRNKGNFPGRFSGRQFSNSRSEMNVSTLELGDSALYLCASSLRAASDGYTFGSGTRLTVV.

This clonotype was counted at least ten times. The CDR3 reads CASSRLGSGNTIYF. The CDR3 DNA reads as TGTGCCAGCAGCCGCCTCGGCTCTGGAAACACCATATATTTT. V and J are TRBV14 and TRBJ1-3, with D hard to call. V shed 4 bases and J shed 0 bases, with 7 bases lying between them. Looked up from germline, CDR1 is SGHDN and CDR2 is FVKESK. The CDR3 runs 14 residues.

The chain couples TRBV5-1 to TRBJ2-3; D unresolved. The CDR3 totals 16 residues. Trimming shortened V by 0 bases and J by 6 bases, and 17 bases separated the two germline ends. Per the germline V gene, CDR1 is SGHRS and CDR2 is YFSETQ. The CDR3 is CASSLEGRYMADTQYF. CDR3 sequence (DNA): TGCGCCAGCAGCTTGGAGGGCCGGTACATGGCGGATACGCAGTATTTT.

The V and J genes are TRBV10-2 and TRBJ1-4, with a weak D call TRBD1 (6 bases). From germline, CDR1 is WSHSY and CDR2 SAAADI. The CDR3 has 15 residues. V was shortened by 8 bases and J by 2 bases, with 15 bases between the two germline ends. This chain's CDR3 is CASSAGDRTNEKLFF. CDR3 DNA: TGCGCCAGCTCAGCAGGGGATAGGACTAATGAAAAACTGTTTTTT.

This clonotype was detected only a few times. The chain joins TRBV27 to TRBJ2-1, with TRBD2 matching over 11 bases. CDR1 is MNHEY, CDR2 SMNVEV, per germline (reference sequence). CDR3 length: 13 residues. V was pared by 6 bases and J by 6 bases, with 1 base of the junction left unmatched. The CDR3, as DNA: TGTGCCAGCAGACTAGCGGGAGCCAATGAGCAGTTCTTC. This sequence encodes CASRLAGANEQFF.

The chain has TRBV5-6 and TRBJ2-7; D is perhaps TRBD2 (6 bases). CDR3 length equals 14 residues. Trimming stripped 1 base from V and 2 bases from J, with 10 bases between. CDR1 is SGHDT and CDR2 is YYEEEE in the germline V gene. DNA of the CDR3: TGTGCCAGCAGCTTGCGCGGGGCAGCCTACGAGCAGTACTTC. It specifies CASSLRGAAYEQYF.

By share of the sample, this clonotype is medium-sized. The chain combines TRBV7-2 with TRBJ1-1, with D unclear. The length of the CDR3 is 13 residues. Germline lookup yields CDR1 SGHTA and CDR2 FQGNSA. V was trimmed by 3 bases and J by 0 bases, leaving 5 bases between them. The CDR3 DNA reads TGTGCCAGCAGCTTGAGGCTGAACACTGAAGCTTTCTTT. Translation: CASSLRLNTEAFF. Based on the CDR3 plus reference TRBV7-2 and TRBJ1-1, the full variable domain is GAGVSQSPSNKVTEKGKDVELRCDPISGHTALYWYRQSLGQGLEFLIYFQGNSAPDKSGLPSDRFSAERTGGSVSTLTIQRTQQEDSAVYLCASSLRLNTEAFFGQGTRLTVV.